These T cell receptor beta chains were read from a single sample in a study of shared clonotypes between healthy human individuals. The table came from immunoSEQ multiplex PCR; TCRdb's copy has only in-frame clones and leaves some out. The sample lists roughly 2.6 million clones, about 92% occurring once. The sequencing input was naive CD4+ T cells sorted from blood. These receptors all come from a man between 18 and 35 years old in good health. Each CDR3 is given without its conserved first and last residue.

CDR3aa,v_gene,j_gene
ANRKTETMNTEAF,TRBV6-4,TRBJ1-1
ASSPPGEGRTQY,TRBV18,TRBJ2-5
AISIGLSTYEQY,TRBV10-3,TRBJ2-7
ASSLAPGVEGTDTQY,TRBV7-8,TRBJ2-3
ASSPGTGGLYGYT,TRBV5-1,TRBJ1-2
ASSGRTGPSYLH,TRBV7-9,TRBJ1-6
ASSRVGQSSYEQY,TRBV9,TRBJ2-7
ASSLYSGGTSTDTQY,TRBV5-1,TRBJ2-3
ASSEGTGGRNTQY,TRBV10-1,TRBJ2-3
AWSVSVLAGGRWQF,TRBV30,TRBJ2-1
ASGEGTIRANEKLF,TRBV2,TRBJ1-4
ASSLVYNEQF,TRBV5-1,TRBJ2-1
ASSSEETQY,TRBV2,TRBJ2-5
ASNQQNSPLH,TRBV6-1,TRBJ1-6
ASSFSAGGGYEQY,TRBV7-6,TRBJ2-7
ASSLEGGPTGELF,TRBV11-3,TRBJ2-2
ASSLVGLNTEAF,TRBV7-8,TRBJ1-1
ASSLESGSLYGYT,TRBV5-4,TRBJ1-2
ASSGTGNQPQH,TRBV5-8,TRBJ1-5
ASRGRGLDTGELF,TRBV6-1,TRBJ2-2
ASTFVSTADQPQH,TRBV19,TRBJ1-5
AWNLAWVNEQF,TRBV30,TRBJ2-1
ASSSGGGRNQPQH,TRBV6-1,TRBJ1-5
ASSPILGTDTQY,TRBV18,TRBJ2-3
ASSSSGRVRETQY,TRBV6-6,TRBJ2-5
SVGRGGQETQY,TRBV29-1,TRBJ2-5
SVAGGPNTGELF,TRBV29-1,TRBJ2-2
ASSMRQGAYEQY,TRBV19,TRBJ2-7
ASTLDLGVNTQY,TRBV11-2,TRBJ2-3
ASSLRTGTNQETQY,TRBV5-1,TRBJ2-5
ATSRDAGENYEQY,TRBV15,TRBJ2-7
ASSYSARASYEQY,TRBV6-5,TRBJ2-7
AWSGGSYSNQPQH,TRBV30,TRBJ1-5
ASSLGPGFTGELF,TRBV5-1,TRBJ2-2
ASSGGLNGAGTNTGELF,TRBV6-1,TRBJ2-2
ASILDGNTEAF,TRBV2,TRBJ1-1
ASSGQRDYGELF,TRBV10-1,TRBJ2-2
ASSAGYNQPQH,TRBV6-1,TRBJ1-5
ASSGASGGYTREQF,TRBV4-3,TRBJ2-1
ASSTRTVGLAGSSYNEQF,TRBV7-8,TRBJ2-1